This TCR beta chain is drawn from a study of blood T cell repertoires in COVID-19 (dated by TCRdb to about 2020). For the study in its entirety: Samples covering the acute and convalescent phases of COVID-19 were provided by collaborators in the United States, Italy and Spain. The material from the prospective study consisted of cDNA or gDNA derived from T cells, B-cell-depleted T cells, or PBMCs. Subjects who had been exposed to COVID-19, were actively infected with it, or had recovered from it provided the deeply sampled blood TCRbeta repertoires that made up the dataset. A freely available public database, intended as a resource for researchers studying the immune response to SARS-CoV-2, is where the repertoires were released. Samples were obtained from the ongoing ImmuneRACE study (first 160 participants) and from over 1,000 subjects provided by 6 global collaborators. The sample metadata nearly always contained a de-identified subject ID, COVID-19 status, age in years and sex. Where available, HLA class I and class II types were obtained from metadata supplied by the sample provider rather than from assay-based typing. Here is what the overall study found, with its caveats: The quantity of clinical and demographic metadata differed by source and by participant and was supplied without curation.

The junction shows trimming of 4 bases on V and 4 bases on J, plus 13 bases between the germline ends. The cysteine opens and the phenylalanine closes a CDR3 of 14 amino acids. Only CDR3 DNA is held: 42 bases, read in frame from base 1. From a lookup of the germline V gene, CDR1 and CDR2 are SGHRS and YFSETQ. Points on this clone: Its antigen is still unknown. Base qualities are not provided; no much larger clone lies one nucleotide away.

TCRbeta CDR3 regions were amplified from genomic DNA by means of the immunoSEQ Assay, a bias-controlled multiplex PCR. The paper's processing steps were these. The number of nucleated cells in each sample was estimated by amplification of reference gene primers within the assay. To quantify the absolute abundance of each unique TCRbeta CDR3 rearrangement, sequence reads were collapsed and filtered. For each sample, productive Simpson clonality was calculated by taking the square root of Simpson's diversity index across productive rearrangements. Sourced from immuneACCESS, this table was stored by TCRdb with only in-frame sequences that have V and J called. A share of the clones is absent; for the studies checked, an unresolved V gene accounts for under half, and the remainder has no known explanation. V and J calls and clone size are copied from that table; D and trimming were computed from the DNA. The sample data list 110,000 or so clones, and roughly 87% of these were observed just once. Together, the top ten hold about 8% of the sample.

The collaborating institutions used their own protocols to collect whole blood in K2EDTA tubes. For TCRbeta analysis, collaborator samples were shipped as frozen whole blood, as isolated PBMCs, or as DNA extracted from either sample type. Sequenced input: peripheral blood. The source is a human donor in a cohort sampled during active COVID-19. Recombination joined TRBV5-1 with TRBJ2-3; TRBD1 is perhaps the D gene, given 6 matching bases. For the CDR3, the sequence is CASSTPDSSDTQYF. The DNA reads as follows: TGCGCCAGCAGCACCCCGGACAGTTCAGATACGCAGTATTTT. Outside the CDR3, residues come from the reference TRBV5-1 and TRBJ2-3 proteins, so the full variable domain is: KAGVTQTPRYLIKTRGQQVTLSCSPISGHRSVSWYQQTPGQGLQFLFEYFSETQRNKGNFPGRFSGRQFSNSRSEMNVSTLELGDSALYLCASSTPDSSDTQYFGPGTRLTVL.